This is a list of T cell receptor beta chains from one sample in a study of OX40 agonist ivuxolimab in advanced cancers. Sequencing was performed with immunoSEQ multiplex PCR; in TCRdb, only in-frame clones are kept and a portion is missing. Of about 67,000 clones listed, about 84% are singletons. The specimen comprised CD4+ or CD8+ T cells sorted from blood, sampled in a trial of the OX40 agonist ivuxolimab. Receptors were obtained from an adult with an advanced solid tumor such as melanoma, head and neck, liver or kidney cancer. CDR3s include the opening cysteine and the closing phenylalanine or tryptophan. D genes are given only for firm matches. Size values are once, few and many counts, or a class for expanded clones, and some rows have none.

D gene | J gene | clone size | V gene | CDR3 DNA | CDR3 protein
- | TRBJ1-1 | few | TRBV19 | TGTGCCAGTACCCGGGGCGGTGACAGACACACTGAAGCTTTCTTT | CASTRGGDRHTEAFF
TRBD1 | TRBJ2-2 | - | TRBV7-9 | TGTGCCAGCAGCCAAACCTGGACAGGGGGAACCGGGGAGCTGTTTTTT | CASSQTWTGGTGELFF
- | TRBJ2-3 | - | TRBV4-1 | TGCGCCAGCAGCCAAGTGGTGGCAGGGAGCACAGATACGCAGTATTTT | CASSQVVAGSTDTQYF
- | TRBJ1-1 | once | TRBV5-5 | TGTGCCAGCAGCTTGGTGGCGGCTTCCGTCGCTTTCTTT | CASSLVAASVAFF
- | TRBJ1-1 | - | TRBV6-4 | TGTGCCAGCAGTGTAGGGATGGGTGGTGAAGCTTTCTTT | CASSVGMGGEAFF
TRBD1 | TRBJ2-7 | - | TRBV28 | TGTGCCAGCAGTTCGGGACAGTTCTACGAGCAGTACTTC | CASSSGQFYEQYF
TRBD1 | TRBJ2-2 | - | TRBV2 | TGTGCCAGCCGGTATCGGACAGGGGGCTCGAACACCGGGGAGCTGTTTTTT | CASRYRTGGSNTGELFF
- | TRBJ2-2 | - | TRBV5-4 | TGTGCCAGCAGCTTGGGTCTAGTTGACACCGGGGAGCTGTTTTTT | CASSLGLVDTGELFF
- | TRBJ2-7 | - | TRBV7-9 | TGTGCCAGCAGCCGGCCTTACATAACATACGAGCAGTACTTC | CASSRPYITYEQYF
- | TRBJ2-3 | - | TRBV7-3 | TGTGCCAGCAGCTCCTTGGACAGAACAGATACGCAGTATTTT | CASSSLDRTDTQYF
- | TRBJ1-5 | - | TRBV7-9 | TGTGCCAGCAGCTTAGGGGGGGAACAGCCCCAGCATTTT | CASSLGGEQPQHF
- | TRBJ1-2 | - | TRBV9 | TGTGCCAGCAGCGTAGGGGGGCGTCCCGGCTACACCTTC | CASSVGGRPGYTF
TRBD1 | TRBJ2-1 | - | TRBV28 | TGTGCCAGCAGTCATTCCGGACAGGGGGGTTACAATGAGCAGTTCTTC | CASSHSGQGGYNEQFF
- | TRBJ1-1 | - | TRBV5-1 | TGCGCCAGCAGCTTGGAGGGTAACACTGAAGCTTTCTTT | CASSLEGNTEAFF
TRBD2 | TRBJ2-2 | - | TRBV15 | TGTGCCACCAGCAGAGCGGGAGGGCCGGGGACCGGGGAGCTGTTTTTT | CATSRAGGPGTGELFF
- | TRBJ1-5 | - | TRBV5-6 | TGTGCCAGCAGCCATAGGGATCCCAATCAGCCCCAGCATTTT | CASSHRDPNQPQHF
- | TRBJ2-6 | - | TRBV7-9 | TGTGCCAGCAGCTTAGGGCAGGGTCGGGCCAACGTCCTGACTTTC | CASSLGQGRANVLTF
TRBD1 | TRBJ1-3 | - | TRBV18 | TGTGCCAGCTCACCACCCCGGGGCAGGGGGCATCAGCCTGGAAACACCATATATTTT | CASSPPRGRGHQPGNTIYF
- | TRBJ2-1 | - | TRBV9 | TGTGCCAGCAGCGTCCGTGAAAGGTCCTACAATGAGCAGTTCTTC | CASSVRERSYNEQFF
- | TRBJ1-4 | - | TRBV7-9 | TGTGCCAGCAGGCCCCCGGGGGGAGAAAAACTGTTTTTT | CASRPPGGEKLFF
TRBD1 | TRBJ2-2 | few | TRBV11-1 | TGTGCCAGCAGCTTGGACAGGGACACCGGGGAGCTGTTTTTT | CASSLDRDTGELFF
- | TRBJ1-1 | - | TRBV6-6 | TGTGCCAGCAGTTCGGACTTGAACACTGAAGCTTTCTTT | CASSSDLNTEAFF
- | TRBJ2-7 | - | TRBV19 | TGTGCCAGTAGTACCGGACGTCGGGGCCCCGACTACGAGCAGTACTTC | CASSTGRRGPDYEQYF
- | TRBJ2-3 | - | TRBV7-3 | TGTGCCAGCAGCTTAACTGGGCAGGAGGCAGATACGCAGTATTTT | CASSLTGQEADTQYF
- | TRBJ2-1 | - | TRBV29-1 | TGCAGCGCCGGAGGGCTCGGGGATGAGCAGTTCTTC | CSAGGLGDEQFF
- | TRBJ2-2 | - | TRBV7-9 | TGTGCCAGCAGCTTTAGGGGTATTGGGGACGGCAACACCGGGGAGCTGTTTTTT | CASSFRGIGDGNTGELFF
TRBD1 | TRBJ2-3 | - | TRBV7-8 | TGTGCCAGCAGCGGCGGACAGGGCACAGATACGCAGTATTTT | CASSGGQGTDTQYF
- | TRBJ2-5 | - | TRBV30 | TGTGCCTGGAGTCCGATGGGAGAGACCCAGTACTTC | CAWSPMGETQYF
TRBD1 | TRBJ2-1 | - | TRBV2 | TGTGCCAGCAAAATACCCGGGACAGGAGTAGGCAATGAGCAGTTCTTC | CASKIPGTGVGNEQFF
- | TRBJ1-2 | - | TRBV6-6 | TGTGCCAGCAGGGGCTCGTCCACCTATGGCTACACCTTC | CASRGSSTYGYTF
- | TRBJ2-1 | few | TRBV5-4 | TGTGCCAGCAGCTTGGATTTTGAGCAGTTCTTC | CASSLDFEQFF
- | TRBJ1-2 | - | TRBV7-9 | TGTGCCAGCAGCTCAGGGCAGGGGAACTATGGCTACACCTTC | CASSSGQGNYGYTF
- | TRBJ1-5 | - | TRBV2 | TGTGCCAGCAGGGACATCAATCAGCCCCAGCATTTT | CASRDINQPQHF
- | TRBJ2-3 | - | TRBV7-2 | TGTGCCAGCAGCGCCCTATATAGCACAGATACGCAGTATTTT | CASSALYSTDTQYF
- | TRBJ1-5 | - | TRBV19 | TGTGCCAGTAGAAGGGGCCCCAATCAGCCCCAGCATTTT | CASRRGPNQPQHF
TRBD1 | TRBJ2-5 | - | TRBV28 | TGTGCCAGCAGGGGACAGGTGGGGTCGGAAGGAGAGACCCAGTACTTC | CASRGQVGSEGETQYF
TRBD2 | TRBJ2-1 | - | TRBV7-9 | TGTGCCAGCACCTCCTTCGGGGGGGCCCACAATGAGCAGTTCTTC | CASTSFGGAHNEQFF
- | TRBJ2-3 | - | TRBV12-5 | TGTGCTAGTGGTCCGAGGACGGATACGCAGTATTTT | CASGPRTDTQYF
- | TRBJ1-2 | - | TRBV14 | TGTGCCAGCAGCCTTTCGGGGGGGAACTATGGCTACACCTTC | CASSLSGGNYGYTF
TRBD2 | TRBJ2-1 | - | TRBV11-1 | TGTGCCAGCAGCGCCGGGACTAGCGACTACAATGAGCAGTTCTTC | CASSAGTSDYNEQFF
- | TRBJ2-2 | - | TRBV2 | TGTGCCAGCAGGGAGGGAATTTTCGCGAACACCGGGGAGCTGTTTTTT | CASREGIFANTGELFF
TRBD1 | TRBJ1-1 | - | TRBV7-8 | TGTGCCAGCAGCCCCCGGACAGGTCCGTCGAACACTGAAGCTTTCTTT | CASSPRTGPSNTEAFF
- | TRBJ2-1 | - | TRBV9 | TGTGCCAGCAGCGGCGCCGGGGGATACAATGAGCAGTTCTTC | CASSGAGGYNEQFF
- | TRBJ2-7 | - | TRBV6-6 | TGTGCCAGCAGTTACAACCCCCACGAGCAGTACTTC | CASSYNPHEQYF
- | TRBJ2-3 | - | TRBV9 | TGTGCCAGCACCCCCGAGGATCGCACAGATACGCAGTATTTT | CASTPEDRTDTQYF
- | TRBJ1-1 | - | TRBV4-2 | TGTGCCAGCAGCCAAGTAGAGAACACTGAAGCTTTCTTT | CASSQVENTEAFF
- | TRBJ1-1 | few | TRBV2 | TGTGCCAGCACCGCCCTCAGGGGAGCGAACACTGAAGCTTTCTTT | CASTALRGANTEAFF
- | TRBJ1-1 | - | TRBV19 | TGTGCCAGTAGTCCCGGGGGGGTGGACAGACGGAACACTGAAGCTTTCTTT | CASSPGGVDRRNTEAFF
- | TRBJ1-1 | - | TRBV11-2 | TGTGCCAGCAGCTACGCCCGAGAAGCTTTCTTT | CASSYAREAFF
TRBD1 | TRBJ1-5 | - | TRBV4-2 | TGTGCCAGCAGCCAAGCTACAGGGGGCTGGCAGCCCCAGCATTTT | CASSQATGGWQPQHF
- | TRBJ2-5 | - | TRBV28 | TGTGCCAGCAGGACAGGAGGGGGGTCAGAGACCCAGTACTTC | CASRTGGGSETQYF
TRBD2 | TRBJ2-5 | - | TRBV7-9 | TGTGCCAGCAGCTTGGGACTAGCGGAAGAGACCCAGTACTTC | CASSLGLAEETQYF
- | TRBJ2-2 | - | TRBV6-6 | TGTGCCAGCAGCTGGACCGGGGAGCTGTTTTTT | CASSWTGELFF
TRBD1 | TRBJ2-7 | - | TRBV5-4 | TGTGCCAGCAGCCAAGCCGTCGACAGGGACAAAGTACACGAGCAGTACTTC | CASSQAVDRDKVHEQYF
TRBD2 | TRBJ2-1 | - | TRBV9 | TGTGCCAGCAGCTGGGACTACAACAATGAGCAGTTCTTC | CASSWDYNNEQFF
TRBD1 | TRBJ1-5 | - | TRBV5-8 | TGTGCCAGCAGATATACAGGGGGCGCCGGCAATCAGCCCCAGCATTTT | CASRYTGGAGNQPQHF
- | TRBJ1-5 | - | TRBV5-4 | TGTGCCAGCAGCCCTAATCTAGAGCAGCCCCAGCATTTT | CASSPNLEQPQHF
- | TRBJ1-1 | - | TRBV20-1 | TGCAGTGCTGCAATGAACACTGAAGCTTTCTTT | CSAAMNTEAFF
- | TRBJ1-5 | - | TRBV10-3 | TGTGCCATCAGTGGCAGGACAGATCAGCCCCAGCATTTT | CAISGRTDQPQHF